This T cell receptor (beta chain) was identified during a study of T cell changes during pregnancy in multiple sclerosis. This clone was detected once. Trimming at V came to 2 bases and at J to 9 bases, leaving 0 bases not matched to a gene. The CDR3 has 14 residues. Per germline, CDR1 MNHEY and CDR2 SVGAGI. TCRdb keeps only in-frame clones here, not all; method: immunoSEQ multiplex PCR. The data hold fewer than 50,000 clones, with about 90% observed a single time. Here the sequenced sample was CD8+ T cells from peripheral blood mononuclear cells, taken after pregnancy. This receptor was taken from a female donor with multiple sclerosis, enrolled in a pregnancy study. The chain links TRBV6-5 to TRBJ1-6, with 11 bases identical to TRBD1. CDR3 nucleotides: TGTGCCAGCAGTTACGGGACAGGGGGTTCACCCCTCCACTTT. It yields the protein CASSYGTGGSPLHF.